The source of this T cell receptor beta chain is a study of blood T cell repertoires in COVID-19. Study background: Acute and convalescent COVID-19 samples came from the United States, Italy and Spain. In each case, the material was cDNA or gDNA derived from T cells, B-cell-depleted T cells, or PBMCs.

The authors' processing: The authors estimated nucleated cell counts from reference gene primer amplification. The table came from immunoSEQ multiplex PCR; TCRdb's copy has only in-frame clones and leaves some out. V and J calls and clone size are those listed in that table; D and trimming were worked out from the DNA. Of roughly 23,000 clones in the sample, about 92% were seen once. Germline V lookup: CDR1 SGDLS, CDR2 YYNGEE. The CDR3 runs to 13 residues. V dropped 3 bases and J dropped 1 base, with 7 bases sitting between them. The TCR sequence derives from a man between 65 and 85 years old with acute or convalescent COVID-19. Sequencing was performed on peripheral blood. This chain uses TRBV9 with TRBJ1-1, with unresolved D. CDR3 bases: TGTGCCAGCAGCGATAACAGGAACACTGAAGCTTTCTTT. Residues: CASSDNRNTEAFF.